Many counts were recorded for the clone carrying this TCR beta chain. Its specificity is not known. This sample was taken from a study of molecular identifiers for immune sequencing clone quantification. Study-level findings and limits: Reports indicate spiked Jurkat TCR RNA from one cell could be found among about 1.1 million naive cells. Clones above 20 RNA copies held over 97% of effector molecules, under 1% in naive cells.

Previously described methods and listed TCR primers were employed for the bulk TCR libraries. One entry per CDR3 protein results from TCRdb running MiXCR on the PCR reads. This table holds 85,000 to 100,000 distinct CDR3 sequences, approximately 24% found once. There are 13 residues in the CDR3. Trimming shortened V by 1 base and J by 4 bases, and 6 bases separated the two germline ends. From germline, CDR1 is MNHEY and CDR2 SVGEGT. Naive CD8 libraries were made from roughly 20,000 to 1,000,000 sorted cells, and they used 10%, 30% or 50% RNA. The clonotype was recovered from a human donor in good health. Some libraries in this study had Jurkat cell RNA spiked in. The chain recombines TRBV6-2 or TRBV6-3 with TRBJ2-3; D call uncertain. Sequencing was carried out using naive CD8+ T cells from blood, with Jurkat cell RNA spiked in. Subset specified: FACS-sorted CD8+CD4-CCR7+CD45RA+ naive T cells. The CDR3 DNA is TGTGCCAGCAGTTACTGGACCCCAGATACGCAGTATTTT. Translation gives CASSYWTPDTQYF.